The T cell receptor (beta chain) described here comes from a study of T cell changes during pregnancy in multiple sclerosis. Between the trimmed V and J ends, which lost 6 bases and 5 bases, there was a span of 19 bases. The CDR3 extends over 15 amino acids. CDR1 and CDR2 from the germline V gene are SGHVS and FNYEAQ. Profiling relied on immunoSEQ multiplex PCR, and the TCRdb table lists in-frame clones only, not all of them. Of around 60,000 clones listed, 90% to 95% are singletons. The chain uses TRBV7-6 and TRBJ2-5; TRBD1 is a possible D gene (7 bases). The sample consisted of CD4+ T cells from peripheral blood mononuclear cells, taken before pregnancy. The clonotype comes from a female donor with multiple sclerosis, enrolled in a pregnancy study. In nucleotides, the CDR3 is TGTGCCAGCAGTCCTCTTGGAGGGGGCGCTGAGACCCAGTACTTC. Translating it yields CASSPLGGGAETQYF.